Sequencing of this T cell receptor beta chain was carried out in a study of a mutant IDH1 vaccine in newly diagnosed glioma. About this clone itself: Its antigen is still unknown.

Germline CDR1 reads ENHRY; CDR2 reads SYGVKD. The CDR3 is made up of 14 amino acids. Trimming removed 10 bases from V and 0 bases from J, with 13 bases in between. Specified time point: week 47, end of study. Doses comprised 300 ug of mutant IDH1 20-mer peptide each, plus topical imiquimod. Diagnosis in the donors showed new WHO grade 3 or 4 astrocytomas that were IDH1-mutant and ATRX-lost. TCRdb keeps only in-frame clones here, not all; method: immunoSEQ multiplex PCR. The sample holds tens of thousands of clones; almost 65% are singletons and the top ten take 4% to 5.5%. The sample in question was peripheral blood mononuclear cells (PBMCs), obtained from a glioma patient whose treatment included an IDH1 peptide vaccine. The chain uses TRBV10-3 and TRBJ1-3; no firm D call. The receptor comes from a man aged 35 to 55 with glioma. Some clones in this sample may be carry-over from other donors' samples. The CDR3 protein is CATTEGLSGNTIYF. CDR3 in DNA: TGTGCCACCACAGAAGGCCTCTCTGGAAACACCATATATTTT.